This T cell receptor (beta chain) was recovered during a study of early T cells in non-severe SARS-CoV-2 infection. Study-wide background: The authors sequenced bulk RNA from unsorted whole blood, leaving chains unpaired. Notes on the study in general: Sequences matched to VDJdb favored anti-spike CD8 responses, while private and CD4 specificities were missed.

Germline lookup yields CDR1 MNHEY and CDR2 SVGEGT. The V end was cut by 4 bases, the J end by 3 bases, with 13 bases between. This CDR3 comprises 14 residues. Attachment of unique molecular identifiers was made to individual cDNA molecules. TCRdb redid the calling of the 5' RACE reads with MiXCR, one entry per CDR3 protein. The sample carries under 85,000 distinct CDR3 sequences, 12% recorded once. A word on this clonotype: Its antigen is as yet unknown.

The receptor comes from an adult who was a healthcare worker with PCR-confirmed SARS-CoV-2 infection or an uninfected control (not recorded which). The sequenced sample was whole blood. The chain has TRBV6-2 or TRBV6-3 and TRBJ2-7; TRBD2 might be the D (6 bases). As DNA, the CDR3 is TGTGCCAGCAGTTGGGGCGGGGAATTCTACGAGCAGTACTTC. Amino acid sequence: CASSWGGEFYEQYF.